This T cell receptor beta chain was observed in a study of T cell responses to AZD1222 COVID-19 vaccine. Libraries were prepared by immunoSEQ multiplex PCR; TCRdb keeps only in-frame clonotypes and omits some of them. The profile covers roughly 120,000 clones, with 86% appearing a single time and 3% taken by the ten largest. The CDR3 is made up of 13 amino acids. The germline V gene has CDR1 MNHEY and CDR2 SVGAGI. Trimming stripped 2 bases from V and 11 bases from J, with 13 bases between. This sequence was found in an adult who received the AZD1222 COVID-19 vaccine. The V gene is TRBV6-5, the J gene TRBJ1-5, with a tentative D call TRBD1 (5 bases). The sample was peripheral blood, taken 28 days after the second AZD1222 dose. CDR3 bases: TGTGCCAGCAGTTACCTGCCAGGGATGTCCCAGCATTTT. It translates to CASSYLPGMSQHF.